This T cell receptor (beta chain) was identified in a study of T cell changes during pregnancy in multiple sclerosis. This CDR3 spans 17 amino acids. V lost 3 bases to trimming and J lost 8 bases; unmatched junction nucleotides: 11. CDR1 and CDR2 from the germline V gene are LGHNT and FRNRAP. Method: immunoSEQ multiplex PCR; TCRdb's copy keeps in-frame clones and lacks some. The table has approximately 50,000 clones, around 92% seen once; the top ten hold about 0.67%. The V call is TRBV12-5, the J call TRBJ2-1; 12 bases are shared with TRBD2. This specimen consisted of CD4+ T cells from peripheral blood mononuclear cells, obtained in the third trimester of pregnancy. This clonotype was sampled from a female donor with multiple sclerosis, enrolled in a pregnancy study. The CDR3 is CASGFGVTSGRIDEQFF. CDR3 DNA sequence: TGTGCTAGTGGTTTTGGGGTGACTAGCGGGAGAATCGATGAGCAGTTCTTC.